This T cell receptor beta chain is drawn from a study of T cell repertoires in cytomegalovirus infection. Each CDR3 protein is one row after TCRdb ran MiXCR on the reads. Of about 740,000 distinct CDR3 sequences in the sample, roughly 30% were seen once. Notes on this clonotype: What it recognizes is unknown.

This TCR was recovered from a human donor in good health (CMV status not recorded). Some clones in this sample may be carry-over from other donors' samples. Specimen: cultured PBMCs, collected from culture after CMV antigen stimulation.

Here the CDR3 DNA reads TGTGCCAGCAGTGCCTCAGGGACGGCGGGAAACACCATATATTTT. This codes for CASSASGTAGNTIYF. This chain connects TRBV6-1 to TRBJ1-3; D might be TRBD1 (5 bases). CDR1 and CDR2 (germline): MNHNS, SASEGT. The length of the CDR3 is 15 residues. Trimming stripped 4 bases from V and 4 bases from J, with 14 bases between.